This T cell receptor beta chain was captured by sequencing in a study of OX40 agonist ivuxolimab in advanced cancers. Study-level information: Patients were dosed intravenously with ivuxolimab at 0.01 to 10 mg/kg every 2 weeks. Study-wide points: Patients who responded partially at 0.1-3.0 mg/kg showed clonal expansion ranking among the lowest.

Turning to this clone: Its antigen remains unknown.

Sequencing used immunoSEQ multiplex PCR; TCRdb keeps in-frame clones, though not all of them. The table has fewer than 90,000 clones, approximately 78% seen once; the top ten hold approximately 1%. The CDR3 is 12 residues long. V was shortened by 6 bases and J by 9 bases, with 14 bases between the two germline ends. Germline CDR1 is GTSNPN and CDR2 is SVGIG (reference sequence). Sampling of blood occurred at baseline, cycle 4 day 1, and cycle 7 day 1. The sample here was CD4+ or CD8+ T cells sorted from blood, taken in a trial of the OX40 agonist ivuxolimab. The chain is built from TRBV30 and TRBJ2-2; D gene uncertain. This clonotype was obtained from an adult with an advanced solid tumor such as melanoma, head and neck, liver or kidney cancer. The CDR3 sequence: CACRVRSRELFF. CDR3 DNA sequence: TGTGCCTGCCGGGTGAGGTCCCGGGAGCTGTTTTTT.